Included here is one T cell receptor (beta chain) sequence, with context. What it binds is unknown. Generated by immunoSEQ multiplex PCR, the TCRdb table keeps only in-frame clones and is missing some. The table shows approximately 700,000 clones, with around 73% occurring only once. V was pared by 4 bases and J by 1 base, with 11 bases of the junction left unmatched. The CDR3 is 18 amino acids. Germline lookup yields CDR1 SGHDN and CDR2 FVKESK. These data originate in a study of shared clonotypes between healthy human individuals. Overall study: Three CD4 naive, three CD4 memory, two CD8 naive and one CD8 memory plate were used per donor. Study observations and caveats: Against clonotypes common to all four donors, non-shared ones had lower generation probabilities.

There were no recent acute infections or vaccinations among the donors, who were healthy HIV-negative adults. A CD45RA+ naive subset and a CD45RA-negative memory subset were split from CD4+ cells. The receptor was isolated from a woman aged 30 to 39 in good health. J is TRBJ2-1 and V is TRBV14; 9 bases line up with TRBD2. Material: memory CD4+ T cells sorted from blood. Subset here: CD45RA-negative fraction. The DNA for the CDR3 is TGTGCCAGCAGCCTTACTAGCGGGTGGAGACTTTCCTACAATGAGCAGTTCTTC. The encoded protein is CASSLTSGWRLSYNEQFF.